The TCR beta chain under discussion was sequenced for a study of blood T cells in healthy people across ages. The study, taken as a whole, reports: Possibly confounding the expanded clonotype changes was the fact that donor CMV status was unknown.

The authors ran a second PCR of 7 to 11 cycles using a sample-barcoded 5' primer and a J-beta primer mix. A template-switch adaptor that had 12 random nucleotides put a tag on each cDNA molecule. TCRdb ran MiXCR on the 5' RACE reads and lists one entry per CDR3 protein. The sample has approximately 960,000 distinct CDR3 sequences; just under 30% are singletons. V was pared by 6 bases and J by 6 bases, with 13 bases between. This CDR3 comprises 13 residues. CDR1 and CDR2 (germline): SGHRS, YFSETQ. This clonotype was counted a few times. Its specificity is not known. These data were also filed under a second study, of T cells of mothers and their children. From that second work: The TCR beta CDR3 read count exceeded 9 million for each mother and was about 3 million for each child.

The TCR sequence derives from a woman in her thirties or forties in good health. Specimen: blood. The rearrangement joins TRBV5-1 to TRBJ2-1; D not certain. The CDR3 loop is CASNTDGPNEQFF. In DNA form, the CDR3 reads TGCGCCAGCAACACCGACGGTCCCAATGAGCAGTTCTTC.